One T cell receptor beta chain is described in this entry. Though probably carrying unrecorded immune exposures, donors were nominally healthy at sampling. This specimen belongs to a study of cytomegalovirus exposure and HLA in healthy donors. The PCR used 60 Vbeta and 13 Jbeta primers. Sequenced by immunoSEQ multiplex PCR; TCRdb stores in-frame clones only, minus some. The sample includes 160,000 or so clones, approximately 80% seen only once; the top ten take 3.7%. The sample comprised PBMCs. The sequence came from a man younger than 40 in good health and CMV-seropositive.

DNA for the CDR3: TGTGCCAGTAGTCCTTCGGGTTCGTCGGAAAACACCATATATTTT. Translation gives CASSPSGSSENTIYF. This chain uses TRBV19 with TRBJ1-3; D unresolved. The CDR3 length is 15 residues. CDR1 is LNHDA and CDR2 is SQIVND in the germline V gene (reference sequence). V dropped 5 bases and J dropped 6 bases, with 17 bases sitting between them.